In its sample, the clone carrying this TCR beta chain was seen many times. What it recognizes is unknown. V dropped 6 bases and J dropped 5; count of bases not matched to a gene: 5. This CDR3 contains 13 residues. The data are from a study of identical twins. Study-level findings and limits: Within beta out-of-frame sequences, the excess sharing observed between twins was weaker.

Only healthy Caucasians were enrolled as donors. A universal primer site was created by template switching, with the cDNA bearing unique molecular identifiers. One entry per CDR3 protein, called by TCRdb with MiXCR from the 5' RACE reads. The sample includes about 700,000 distinct CDR3 sequences, roughly 6% of them seen just once. The receptor's source is a man in his late teens or twenties in good health. The source material was naive T cells sorted from blood. The V and J genes are TRBV12-3 or TRBV12-4 and TRBJ1-2, with 8 bases that match TRBD1. CDR3: CASSRDRQYGYTF. The CDR3 nucleotides are TGTGCCAGCAGCAGGGACAGGCAATATGGCTACACCTTC.